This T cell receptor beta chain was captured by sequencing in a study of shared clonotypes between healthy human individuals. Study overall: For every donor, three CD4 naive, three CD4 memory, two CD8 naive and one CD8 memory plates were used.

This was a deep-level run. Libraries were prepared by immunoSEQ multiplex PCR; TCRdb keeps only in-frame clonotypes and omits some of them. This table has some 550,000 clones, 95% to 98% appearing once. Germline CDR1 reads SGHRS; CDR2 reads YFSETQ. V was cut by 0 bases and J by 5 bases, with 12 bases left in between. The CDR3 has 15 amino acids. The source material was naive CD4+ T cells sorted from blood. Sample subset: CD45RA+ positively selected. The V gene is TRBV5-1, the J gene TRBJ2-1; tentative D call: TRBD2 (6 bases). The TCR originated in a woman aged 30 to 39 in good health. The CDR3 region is CASSLVAGSNNEQFF. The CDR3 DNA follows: TGCGCCAGCAGCTTGGTGGCGGGGTCTAACAATGAGCAGTTCTTC. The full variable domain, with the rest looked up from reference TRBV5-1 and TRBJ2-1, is KAGVTQTPRYLIKTRGQQVTLSCSPISGHRSVSWYQQTPGQGLQFLFEYFSETQRNKGNFPGRFSGRQFSNSRSEMNVSTLELGDSALYLCASSLVAGSNNEQFFGPGTRLTVL.